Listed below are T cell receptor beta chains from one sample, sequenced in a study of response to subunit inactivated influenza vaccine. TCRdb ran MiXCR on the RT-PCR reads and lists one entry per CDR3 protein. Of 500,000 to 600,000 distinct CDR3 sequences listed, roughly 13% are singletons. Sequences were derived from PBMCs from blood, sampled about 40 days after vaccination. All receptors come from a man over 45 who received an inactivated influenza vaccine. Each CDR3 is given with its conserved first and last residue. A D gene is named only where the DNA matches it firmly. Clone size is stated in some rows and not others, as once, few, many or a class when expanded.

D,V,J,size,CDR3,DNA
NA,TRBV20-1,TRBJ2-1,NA,CSARPTIGSSYNEQFF,TGCAGTGCTAGACCCACAATCGGTAGCTCCTACAATGAGCAGTTCTTC
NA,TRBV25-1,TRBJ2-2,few,CASSEGENTGELFF,TGTGCCAGCAGTGAGGGTGAGAACACCGGGGAGCTGTTTTTT
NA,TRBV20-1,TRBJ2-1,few,CSARPGARADEQFF,TGCAGTGCTCGTCCGGGCGCCCGGGCCGATGAGCAGTTCTTC
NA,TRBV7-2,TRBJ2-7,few,CASSLERNYEQYF,TGTGCCAGCAGCTTAGAACGGAACTACGAGCAGTACTTC
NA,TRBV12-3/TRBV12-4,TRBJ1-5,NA,CASSPMGQGISNQPQHF,TGTGCCAGCAGTCCCATGGGACAAGGAATTAGCAATCAGCCCCAGCATTTT
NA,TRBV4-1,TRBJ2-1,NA,CASSQERAEYNEQFF,TGCGCCAGCAGCCAAGAAAGGGCGGAATACAATGAGCAGTTCTTC
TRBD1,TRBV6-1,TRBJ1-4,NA,CASSARDRGKLFF,TGTGCCAGCAGTGCCCGGGACAGGGGGAAACTGTTTTTT
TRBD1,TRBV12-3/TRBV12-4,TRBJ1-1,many,CASSRTGGTEAFF,TGTGCCAGCAGTCGTACAGGGGGCACTGAAGCTTTCTTT
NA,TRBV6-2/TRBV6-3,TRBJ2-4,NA,CASSPPKGVQYF,TGTGCCAGCAGCCCCCCCAAAGGGGTTCAGTACTTC
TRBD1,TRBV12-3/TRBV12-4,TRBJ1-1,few,CASRWDRGGTEAFF,TGTGCCAGCAGATGGGACAGGGGAGGAACTGAAGCTTTCTTT
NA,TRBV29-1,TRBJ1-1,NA,CSVKNRVADTEAFF,TGCAGCGTGAAAAACAGGGTCGCCGACACTGAAGCTTTCTTT
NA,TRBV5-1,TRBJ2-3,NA,CASSWSSGLDTQYF,TGCGCCAGCAGCTGGTCGTCGGGGCTAGATACGCAGTATTTT
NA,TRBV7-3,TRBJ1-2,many,CASSYGPGSDGYTF,TGTGCCAGCAGCTACGGACCGGGGTCTGATGGCTACACCTTC
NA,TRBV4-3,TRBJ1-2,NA,CASSQEPGAGYTF,TGCGCCAGCAGCCAAGAGCCAGGGGCGGGCTACACCTTC
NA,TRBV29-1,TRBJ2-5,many,CSVTAYQETQYF,TGCAGCGTGACAGCTTACCAAGAGACCCAGTACTTC
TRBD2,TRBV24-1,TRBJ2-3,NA,CATSATSGGADTQYF,TGTGCCACCAGTGCTACTAGCGGGGGCGCAGATACGCAGTATTTT
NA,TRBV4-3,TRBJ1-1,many,CASSQQRTSGGVNTEAFF,TGCGCCAGCAGCCAACAACGGACCTCAGGTGGGGTGAACACTGAAGCTTTCTTT
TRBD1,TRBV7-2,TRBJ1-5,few,CASSWTGGSNQPQHF,TGTGCCAGCAGCTGGACAGGGGGCAGCAATCAGCCCCAGCATTTT
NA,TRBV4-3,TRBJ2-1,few,CASSQGSPMGNEQFF,TGCGCCAGCAGCCAAGGAAGCCCAATGGGGAATGAGCAGTTCTTC
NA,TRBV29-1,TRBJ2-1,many,CSVRDGTYNEQFF,TGCAGCGTGCGGGACGGGACCTACAATGAGCAGTTCTTC
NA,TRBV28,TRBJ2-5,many,CASSATETQYF,TGTGCCAGCAGTGCCACAGAGACCCAGTACTTC
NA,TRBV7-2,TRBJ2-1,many,CASSLGGSRYNEQFF,TGTGCCAGCAGCTTGGGGGGATCCCGCTACAATGAGCAGTTCTTC